The present TCR beta chain was sequenced within a study of blood T cell repertoires in COVID-19. Whole-study context: For recovered donors of Cohort 3, there were two negative PCRs, clearance, or symptom resolution. From T cells, B-cell-depleted T cells, or PBMCs came the material, which was cDNA or gDNA.

V lost 0 bases to trimming and J lost 0 bases; unmatched junction nucleotides: 2. The V gene's germline CDR1 is SGDLS and CDR2 YYNGEE. This CDR3 contains 15 residues. As processed by the authors: From reference gene primer amplification, estimates of nucleated cell counts were derived. Sequencing was performed with immunoSEQ multiplex PCR; in TCRdb, only in-frame clones are kept and a portion is missing. D and trimming were read from the DNA, whereas the V and J calls and clone size are those reported in that table. The sample lists about 280,000 clones, 85% to 90% occurring once. Ages ranged from about 18 to 89 years, with residence in some 25 US areas.

Sequencing was performed on PBMCs or T cells enriched from blood (not recorded which). The clonotype originates from an older woman in a cohort exposed to, infected with or recovered from COVID-19 (not recorded which). The chain uses TRBV9 and TRBJ2-7; 8 nucleotides agree with TRBD2. This CDR3 is CASSVAGGLSYEQYF. The CDR3, as DNA: TGTGCCAGCAGCGTAGCGGGAGGGCTCTCCTACGAGCAGTACTTC.